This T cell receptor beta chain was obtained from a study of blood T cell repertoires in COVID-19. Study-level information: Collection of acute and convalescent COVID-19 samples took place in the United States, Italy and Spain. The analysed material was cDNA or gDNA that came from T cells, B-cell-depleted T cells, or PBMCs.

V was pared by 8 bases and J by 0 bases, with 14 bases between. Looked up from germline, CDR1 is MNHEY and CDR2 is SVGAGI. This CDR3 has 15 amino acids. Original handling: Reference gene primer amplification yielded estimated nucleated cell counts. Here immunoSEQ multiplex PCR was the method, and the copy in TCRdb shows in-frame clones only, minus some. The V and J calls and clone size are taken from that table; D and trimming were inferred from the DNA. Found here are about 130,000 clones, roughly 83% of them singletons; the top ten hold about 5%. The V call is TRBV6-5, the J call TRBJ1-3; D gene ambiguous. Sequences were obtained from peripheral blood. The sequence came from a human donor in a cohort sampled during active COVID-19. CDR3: CASLPSSGSGNTIYF. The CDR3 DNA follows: TGTGCCAGCCTTCCCTCATCCGGCTCTGGAAACACCATATATTTT.